These T cell receptor beta chains were read from a single sample in a study of cytomegalovirus exposure and HLA in healthy donors. Assay used: immunoSEQ multiplex PCR; TCRdb lists only in-frame clones, some missing. The sample contains approximately 110,000 clones, approximately 69% of which appear only once. The sample was PBMCs. The receptors here all came from a man aged 30-40 years in good health and CMV-seronegative. CDR3s include the opening cysteine and the closing phenylalanine or tryptophan. A D gene is named only where the DNA matches it firmly. The size of a clone is reported for some rows only, either as once, few or many, or as a class for expanded clones.

CASSRSATNEKLFF,TGCGCCAGCAGCCGGTCAGCAACTAATGAAAAACTGTTTTTT,TRBJ1-4,few,TRBV4-3,.
CASSKRPFNQPQHF,TGTGCCAGCAGTAAGCGACCGTTCAATCAGCCCCAGCATTTT,TRBJ1-5,.,TRBV28,.
CASTPRASGSYEQYF,TGTGCCAGCACACCCCGGGCTAGCGGGAGTTACGAGCAGTACTTC,TRBJ2-7,.,TRBV6-1,TRBD2
CASSAAGPYNEQFF,TGTGCCAGCAGTGCAGCGGGACCTTACAATGAGCAGTTCTTC,TRBJ2-1,.,TRBV25-1,TRBD2
CASSERNRGLSQPQHF,TGTGCCAGCAGTGAGCGGAACAGGGGGCTTTCTCAGCCCCAGCATTTT,TRBJ1-5,.,TRBV2,TRBD1
CASSRQEYEQYF,TGTGCCAGCAGCCGACAGGAATACGAGCAGTACTTC,TRBJ2-7,.,TRBV7-9,.
CASSVGEKTFF,TGTGCCAGCAGTGTCGGGGAGAAAACTTTCTTT,TRBJ1-1,few,TRBV2,.
CATRRVTGELFF,TGTGCCACTAGGAGGGTAACCGGGGAGCTGTTTTTT,TRBJ2-2,.,TRBV5-3,.
CASSQDSVAGTNYEQYF,TGCGCCAGCAGCCAAGACTCGGTAGCGGGCACTAACTACGAGCAGTACTTC,TRBJ2-7,.,TRBV4-3,TRBD2
CASSADTYEQYF,TGTGCCAGCAGTGCGGACACCTACGAGCAGTACTTC,TRBJ2-7,.,TRBV27,.
CASLKKGQGPYEQYF,TGTGCCAGCCTCAAAAAGGGACAGGGTCCCTACGAGCAGTACTTC,TRBJ2-7,.,TRBV27,TRBD1
CASTTGGGGSYEQYF,TGTGCCAGCACCACCGGAGGCGGCGGCTCCTACGAGCAGTACTTC,TRBJ2-7,.,TRBV5-4,.
CASSLRTGQGTAEAFF,TGTGCCAGCAGCTTGAGGACTGGACAGGGGACCGCTGAAGCTTTCTTT,TRBJ1-1,few,TRBV5-6,TRBD1
CASRLIRTLIATEAFF,TGTGCCAGCAGACTAATCCGGACACTTATTGCCACTGAAGCTTTCTTT,TRBJ1-1,few,TRBV28,.
CASSLVRLAGGTDTQYF,TGCGCCAGCAGCTTGGTAAGGCTAGCGGGAGGCACAGATACGCAGTATTTT,TRBJ2-3,.,TRBV5-1,TRBD2
CASSPGLAEPQFF,TGTGCCAGCAGCCCCGGACTAGCGGAGCCGCAGTTCTTC,TRBJ2-1,.,TRBV11-3,TRBD2
CASSPSAGTGVADTQYF,TGTGCCAGCAGCCCCTCCGCCGGGACAGGGGTCGCAGATACGCAGTATTTT,TRBJ2-3,once,TRBV4-2,TRBD1
CASSPRTSTDTQYF,TGTGCCAGCTCACCTCGGACTTCCACAGATACGCAGTATTTT,TRBJ2-3,.,TRBV18,.
CASSLGDFYEQYF,TGTGCCAGCAGCTTAGGAGATTTCTACGAGCAGTACTTC,TRBJ2-7,once,TRBV7-9,.
CASSSHTSGSGADTQYF,TGTGCCAGCAGCTCGCACACTAGCGGGAGCGGTGCAGATACGCAGTATTTT,TRBJ2-3,.,TRBV7-2,TRBD2
CASSPRRGPRRESTEAFF,TGTGCCAGCAGCCCCAGGCGGGGCCCAAGGAGGGAGAGCACTGAAGCTTTCTTT,TRBJ1-1,.,TRBV7-9,.
CASSSDTIAGELFF,TGTGCCAGCAGTTCGGACACTATCGCCGGGGAGCTGTTTTTT,TRBJ2-2,few,TRBV2,.
CASSQVPLAGGGNEQFF,TGTGCCAGCAGCCAAGTCCCACTAGCGGGAGGAGGAAATGAGCAGTTCTTC,TRBJ2-1,.,TRBV4-2,TRBD2
CASSSQPQGAMNTEAFF,TGTGCCAGCAGCTCACAACCGCAGGGGGCCATGAACACTGAAGCTTTCTTT,TRBJ1-1,.,TRBV7-2,TRBD1
CASKPGQGTKAFF,TGTGCCAGCAAGCCGGGACAGGGAACTAAAGCTTTCTTT,TRBJ1-1,.,TRBV6-5,TRBD1
CASSDWTMFSDTQYF,TGTGCCAGCAGTGATTGGACTATGTTTTCAGATACGCAGTATTTT,TRBJ2-3,.,TRBV25-1,.
CASSPKAGGRETQYF,TGTGCCAGCAGCCCGAAAGCGGGAGGGCGAGAGACCCAGTACTTC,TRBJ2-5,.,TRBV5-4,TRBD2
CASSFDGRASYEQYF,TGTGCCAGCAGTTTTGACGGGAGGGCCTCCTACGAGCAGTACTTC,TRBJ2-7,.,TRBV11-2,TRBD2
CSGGGQGYGYTF,TGCAGCGGAGGGGGACAGGGATATGGCTACACCTTC,TRBJ1-2,.,TRBV29-1,TRBD1
CASSLSGDTLQETQYF,TGTGCCAGCAGCTTAAGTGGGGACACCTTGCAAGAGACCCAGTACTTC,TRBJ2-5,once,TRBV7-3,.
CASSIQGTEVEPYEQYF,TGTGCCAGCAGCATACAGGGGACAGAGGTTGAACCCTACGAGCAGTACTTC,TRBJ2-7,.,TRBV25-1,TRBD1
CASSRSRLAGGTDTQYF,TGTGCCAGCAGCCGTTCAAGACTAGCGGGAGGCACAGATACGCAGTATTTT,TRBJ2-3,.,TRBV4-2,TRBD2
CASSWDRDRASYEQYF,TGCGCCAGCAGCTGGGACCGGGACAGGGCCTCCTACGAGCAGTACTTC,TRBJ2-7,.,TRBV5-1,TRBD1
CASSLNRINSYEQYF,TGCGCCAGCAGCTTAAACAGGATTAACTCCTACGAGCAGTACTTC,TRBJ2-7,few,TRBV5-1,.
CASSSGGRATYEQYF,TGTGCCAGCAGCTCCGGCGGGAGGGCAACCTACGAGCAGTACTTC,TRBJ2-7,.,TRBV27,TRBD2
CASRGYYNSPLHF,TGTGCCAGTAGAGGTTACTATAATTCACCCCTCCACTTT,TRBJ1-6,.,TRBV25-1,.
CASTIRDSREKLFF,TGTGCCAGCACCATTCGGGACAGTCGGGAAAAACTGTTTTTT,TRBJ1-4,.,TRBV19,TRBD1
CASSRGTGPNTGELFF,TGCGCCAGCAGCCGGGGGACAGGACCGAACACCGGGGAGCTGTTTTTT,TRBJ2-2,.,TRBV4-3,TRBD1
CSVEEGGYTDTQYF,TGCAGCGTTGAAGAAGGAGGGTACACAGATACGCAGTATTTT,TRBJ2-3,few,TRBV29-1,.
CASSLLGQGRNQPQHF,TGTGCCAGCAGTTTATTGGGCCAGGGGAGAAATCAGCCCCAGCATTTT,TRBJ1-5,.,TRBV28,.
CASSLFREGGGLTSSYEQYF,TGTGCCAGCAGTTTATTTCGGGAAGGTGGCGGGCTTACTAGCTCCTACGAGCAGTACTTC,TRBJ2-7,.,TRBV27,.
CASSYGRRETQYF,TGTGCCAGCAGCTACGGTCGGCGGGAGACCCAGTACTTC,TRBJ2-5,.,TRBV7-3,.
CASSFRGQGETQYF,TGTGCCAGCAGCTTTAGGGGACAGGGAGAGACCCAGTACTTC,TRBJ2-5,few,TRBV5-4,TRBD1
CASSSPASSGRGPPRSYNEQFF,TGTGCCAGCAGTTCCCCAGCATCTAGCGGGAGGGGTCCCCCTCGGTCCTACAATGAGCAGTTCTTC,TRBJ2-1,once,TRBV2,TRBD2
CATGSLMRETQYF,TGTGCCACGGGTTCCTTGATGAGAGAGACCCAGTACTTC,TRBJ2-5,once,TRBV30,.
CASSEGSDTGELFF,TGCGCCAGCAGTGAGGGCAGTGACACCGGGGAGCTGTTTTTT,TRBJ2-2,medium-sized,TRBV10-2,.
CASSLYGRGYSGANVLTF,TGTGCCAGCAGCTTATATGGGCGGGGGTACTCTGGGGCCAACGTCCTGACTTTC,TRBJ2-6,.,TRBV7-3,TRBD2
CASSLAASYEQYF,TGTGCCAGCAGCTTAGCGGCCTCATACGAGCAGTACTTC,TRBJ2-7,.,TRBV7-2,.
CASSSQETGSSGNTIYF,TGTGCCAGCAGTAGCCAAGAAACAGGGAGCTCTGGAAACACCATATATTTT,TRBJ1-3,.,TRBV5-4,.
CASSTQGVSDTQYF,TGTGCCAGTAGTACCCAAGGGGTATCAGATACGCAGTATTTT,TRBJ2-3,.,TRBV19,.
CAWFKNTGELFF,TGTGCCTGGTTCAAAAACACCGGGGAGCTGTTTTTT,TRBJ2-2,few,TRBV30,.
CASRRGRGTNTGELFF,TGTGCCAGCAGAAGGGGGAGGGGTACGAACACCGGGGAGCTGTTTTTT,TRBJ2-2,once,TRBV28,.
CSVTHPDRLEQYF,TGCAGCGTCACTCACCCGGACAGGCTCGAGCAGTACTTC,TRBJ2-7,.,TRBV29-1,TRBD1